The T cell receptor (beta chain) under discussion was sequenced for a study of regulatory T cells in long-lasting Graves disease. The study's findings and limits: The TCR repertoire of persistent Graves' patients was less diverse than that of newly diagnosed ones.

The TCR beta library used iRepertoire HTBI primers with Arm-PCR amplification of CDR3. One entry per CDR3 protein results from TCRdb running MiXCR on the multiplex PCR reads. The table has roughly 500,000 distinct CDR3 sequences, about 14% seen once. Specified time point: newly diagnosed GD, antithyroid drugs for less than 3 months. After RNA was extracted from PBMCs, the TCR library was made from it. This CDR3 has 19 amino acids. V was pared by 5 bases and J by 6 bases, with 20 bases of the junction left unmatched. Germline CDR1 is LNHDA and CDR2 is SQIVND (reference sequence). Details on this clonotype: What it binds is not known.

The sample was also linked to a second study, of T cells in Graves' hyperthyroidism and ophthalmopathy. That publication notes: The study defined stable Graves' hyperthyroidism as no ophthalmopathy progression within 18 months. Patients aged 18 to 65 had newly diagnosed hyperthyroidism that had lasted under 2 months. Patients were excluded for uncontrolled infection, other autoimmune disease, pregnancy or lactation.

The V gene is TRBV19, the J gene TRBJ2-2, with 8 bases aligning to TRBD2. This receptor was identified in a man aged 25 to 45 with Graves disease. This specimen consisted of peripheral blood mononuclear cells (PBMCs), obtained at new diagnosis, from a patient treated with antithyroid drugs. The CDR3 loop is CASSRREALIEVVSGELFF. CDR3 nucleotide sequence: TGTGCCAGTAGTCGGCGGGAGGCCCTTATCGAGGTTGTGTCCGGGGAGCTGTTTTTT.